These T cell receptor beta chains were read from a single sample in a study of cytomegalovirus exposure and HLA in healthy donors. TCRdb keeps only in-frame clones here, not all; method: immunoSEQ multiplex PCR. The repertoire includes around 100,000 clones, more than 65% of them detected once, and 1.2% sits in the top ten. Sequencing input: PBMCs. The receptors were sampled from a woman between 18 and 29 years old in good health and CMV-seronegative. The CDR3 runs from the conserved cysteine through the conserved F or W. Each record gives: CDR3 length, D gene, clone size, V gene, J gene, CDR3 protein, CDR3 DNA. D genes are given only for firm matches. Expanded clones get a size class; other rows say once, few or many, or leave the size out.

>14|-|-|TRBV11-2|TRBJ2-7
CASSLAPSSYEQYF
TGTGCCAGCAGCTTAGCCCCCAGCTCCTACGAGCAGTACTTC
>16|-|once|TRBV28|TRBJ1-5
CASSRTGKSGNQPQHF
TGTGCCAGCAGCCGTACAGGGAAGTCGGGCAATCAGCCCCAGCATTTT
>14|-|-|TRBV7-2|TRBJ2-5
CASSPQQGGETQYF
TGTGCCAGCAGCCCCCAACAGGGCGGAGAGACCCAGTACTTC
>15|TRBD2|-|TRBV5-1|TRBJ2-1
CASSLAGGPPHEQFF
TGCGCCAGCAGCTTGGCGGGGGGGCCTCCCCATGAGCAGTTCTTC
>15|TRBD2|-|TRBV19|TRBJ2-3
CASTGLAGGTDTQYF
TGTGCCAGTACCGGACTAGCGGGGGGCACAGATACGCAGTATTTT
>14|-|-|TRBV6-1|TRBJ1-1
CASSSGHSNTEAFF
TGTGCCAGCAGTTCGGGACACTCGAACACTGAAGCTTTCTTT
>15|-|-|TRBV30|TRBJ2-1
CAWRPDISSYNEQFF
TGTGCCTGGAGACCGGACATTAGCTCCTACAATGAGCAGTTCTTC
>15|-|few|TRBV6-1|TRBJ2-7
CASSQYWVQDYEQYF
TGTGCCAGCAGCCAATACTGGGTCCAGGACTACGAGCAGTACTTC
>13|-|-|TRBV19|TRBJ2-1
CASSIGRGLGQFF
TGTGCCAGTAGTATAGGGAGGGGATTGGGGCAGTTCTTC
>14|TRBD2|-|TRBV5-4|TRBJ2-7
CASSLGGRASEQYF
TGTGCCAGCAGCTTGGGAGGGAGGGCCTCCGAGCAGTACTTC
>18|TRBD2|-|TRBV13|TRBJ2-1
CASSLGFSLAGGLHEQFF
TGTGCCAGCAGCTTAGGCTTCAGCCTAGCGGGGGGCTTGCATGAGCAGTTCTTC
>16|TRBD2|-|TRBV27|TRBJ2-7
CASSLSQAGGPYEQYF
TGTGCCAGCAGTTTATCCCAAGCGGGAGGGCCTTACGAGCAGTACTTC
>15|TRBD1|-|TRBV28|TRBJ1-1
CASSLQGARDTEAFF
TGTGCCAGCAGTTTACAGGGGGCGCGGGACACTGAAGCTTTCTTT
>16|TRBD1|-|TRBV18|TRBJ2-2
CASSLRTGGDTGELFF
TGTGCCAGCTCACTACGGACAGGGGGGGACACCGGGGAGCTGTTTTTT
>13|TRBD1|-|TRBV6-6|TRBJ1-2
CASSYGQGDGYTF
TGTGCCAGCAGTTACGGACAGGGGGATGGCTACACCTTC
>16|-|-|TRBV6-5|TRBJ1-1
CASRYDRREGGAEAFF
TGTGCCAGCAGGTACGACAGAAGGGAGGGGGGGGCTGAAGCTTTCTTT
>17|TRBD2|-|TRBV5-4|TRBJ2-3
CASSTLQAGGDTDTQYF
TGTGCCAGCAGCACACTCCAAGCGGGGGGAGACACAGATACGCAGTATTTT